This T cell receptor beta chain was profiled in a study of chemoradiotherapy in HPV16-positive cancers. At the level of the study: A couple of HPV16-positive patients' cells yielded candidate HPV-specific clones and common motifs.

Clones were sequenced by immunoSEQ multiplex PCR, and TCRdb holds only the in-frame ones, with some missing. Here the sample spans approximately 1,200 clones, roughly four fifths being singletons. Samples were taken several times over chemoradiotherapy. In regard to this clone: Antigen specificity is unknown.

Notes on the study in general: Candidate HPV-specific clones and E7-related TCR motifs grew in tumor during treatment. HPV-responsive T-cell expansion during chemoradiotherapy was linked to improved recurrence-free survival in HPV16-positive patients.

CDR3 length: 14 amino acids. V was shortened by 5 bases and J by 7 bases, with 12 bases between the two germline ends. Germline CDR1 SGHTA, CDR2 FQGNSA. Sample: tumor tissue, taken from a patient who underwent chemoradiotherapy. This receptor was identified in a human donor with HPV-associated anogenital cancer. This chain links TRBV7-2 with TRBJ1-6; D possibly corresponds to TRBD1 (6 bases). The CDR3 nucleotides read TGTGCCAGCAGCCGAGGACAGCAGAATTCACCCCTCCACTTT. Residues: CASSRGQQNSPLHF.